One T cell receptor (beta chain) is described in this entry. What it recognizes is unknown. The data belong to a study of blood T cells in healthy people across ages. Findings of the study overall: Unsorted PBMCs ruled out conclusive naive versus antigen-experienced comparison.

The authors ran a second PCR of about 7 to 11 cycles using a sample-barcoded 5' primer and a J-beta primer mix. TCRdb re-derived calls from the 5' RACE reads in MiXCR, one entry per CDR3 protein. The sample contains roughly 680,000 distinct CDR3 sequences, approximately 52% of which appear only once. The CDR3 is made up of 13 amino acids. Germline assignment: CDR1 SQVTM and CDR2 ANQGSEA. Trimming pared 7 bases from V and 6 bases from J, leaving 18 bases between. This sequence joins TRBV29-1 and TRBJ1-1; D not resolved. The receptor was derived from an elderly woman in good health. Sequenced input: blood. CDR3 sequence: CSATKGSLAEAFF. CDR3 bases: TGCAGCGCTACTAAGGGTAGCCTCGCTGAAGCTTTCTTT. Combining the CDR3 with reference TRBV29-1 and TRBJ1-1 gives the whole variable domain SAVISQKPSRDICQRGTSLTIQCQVDSQVTMMFWYRQQPGQSLTLIATANQGSEATYESGFVIDKFPISRPNLTFSTLTVSNMSPEDSSIYLCSATKGSLAEAFFGQGTRLTVV.